One sample yielded the 21 T cell receptor beta chains listed below, sequenced in a study of blood T cells in healthy people across ages. A second about 6 to 11 cycle PCR used barcoded and J-beta primers. TCRdb re-called the 5' RACE reads with MiXCR, one entry per CDR3 protein. This table holds just over 800,000 distinct CDR3 sequences, about 62% found once. Sequencing was carried out using blood. The receptors stem from a man between 25 and 39 years old in good health.

The V and J genes are TRBV9 and TRBJ2-7; TRBD1 matches 9 bases. V trimming: 4 bases; J trimming: 0 bases; junction bases outside the gene matches: 8. The CDR3 loop spans 16 amino acids. Germline V gene sequence: CDR1 SGDLS, CDR2 YYNGEE. CDR3: CASSPRTGAISYEQYF. Here the CDR3 DNA reads TGTGCCAGCAGCCCCCGGACAGGGGCGATCTCCTACGAGCAGTACTTC.

The chain employs TRBV20-1 and TRBJ2-5; D remains unclear. The V end lost 1 base, the J end lost 0 bases, and 9 bases lay between the germline ends. Looked up from germline, CDR1 is DFQATT and CDR2 is SNEGSKA (reference sequence). The length of the CDR3 is 14 residues. This chain's CDR3 is CSARVYGYQETQYF. The CDR3 DNA reads TGCAGTGCTAGAGTTTACGGGTACCAAGAGACCCAGTACTTC.

Comment on this clonotype: Sequence at one end of the junction differs from germline and may be a read error. The chain couples TRBV2 to TRBJ1-5, with TRBD1 identical over 9 bases. The V gene's germline CDR1 is SNHLY and CDR2 FYNNEI. This CDR3 region has 16 residues. DNA of the CDR3: TGTGCCAGCGGTGAACTGGGGACAGGGAACAATCAGCCCCAGCATTTT. Its translation: CASGELGTGNNQPQHF.

The table lists this clonotype with a few counts. This chain connects TRBV4-3 to TRBJ2-3; D possibly corresponds to TRBD2 (5 bases). The V gene lost 4 bases and the J gene lost 5 bases, with 16 bases spanning the gap. This CDR3 region has 15 residues. Germline lookup yields CDR1 LGHNA and CDR2 YSLEER. The CDR3 sequence is CASSPRKVARDTQYF. The CDR3 bases are TGCGCCAGCAGCCCTAGAAAGGTAGCGAGAGATACGCAGTATTTT.

CDR3 sequence: CASSLRAEKNEQFF. CDR3 bases: TGTGCCAGCAGCTTAAGGGCAGAGAAAAATGAGCAGTTCTTC. The chain is built from TRBV7-3 and TRBJ2-1, with D uncertain. V lost 1 base and J 7 bases, leaving 11 bases between the germline ends. CDR1 is SGHTA, CDR2 FQGTGA, per germline. The CDR3 is 14 residues long.

This clonotype was found a few times. V is TRBV15 and J is TRBJ2-1; 7 bases fit TRBD2. Germline V lookup: CDR1 LNHNV, CDR2 YYDKDF (reference sequence). This CDR3 region has 15 residues. After removal of 0 bases from V and 4 bases from J, the junction contained 3 bases not matched to a gene. The CDR3 DNA sequence: TGTGCCACCAGCAGAGATGTCGGGGGGTACAATGAGCAGTTCTTC. It codes for CATSRDVGGYNEQFF.

This clonotype appeared a few times. This chain joins TRBV12-3 or TRBV12-4 and TRBJ2-1; 7 bases map to TRBD1. V shed 5 bases, J shed 5 bases, and the junction held 3 bases outside the gene matches. This CDR3 region has 13 residues. The DNA of the CDR3 is TGTGCCAGCAGTGACGGGACAGACAATGAGCAGTTCTTC. It encodes CASSDGTDNEQFF.

This chain connects TRBV20-1 to TRBJ2-5, with D possibly matching TRBD2 (5 bases). This CDR3 spans 13 amino acids. Trimming cost V 7 bases and J 4 bases, with 16 bases left between them. The germline gives CDR1 DFQATT, CDR2 SNEGSKA (reference sequence). CDR3 nucleotide sequence: TGCAGTGTGAGGGTGTCAGGACGAGAGACCCAGTACTTC. Protein: CSVRVSGRETQYF.

The chain combines TRBV10-3 with TRBJ2-1; D not certain. CDR1 is ENHRY and CDR2 is SYGVKD in the germline V gene. The CDR3 runs 15 residues. With 2 bases removed from V and 4 bases from J, the gap between germline ends came to 12 bases. This CDR3 reads CAISETAAQYNEQFF. CDR3 coding DNA: TGTGCCATCAGTGAGACGGCGGCGCAGTACAATGAGCAGTTCTTC.

The CDR3 sequence is CATSETTGSAYNEQFF. The CDR3 DNA is TGTGCCACCAGTGAGACAACAGGGTCGGCCTACAATGAGCAGTTCTTC. This chain joins TRBV24-1 and TRBJ2-1, with D perhaps matching TRBD1 (6 bases). Germline V lookup: CDR1 KGHDR, CDR2 SFDVKD. CDR3 length: 16 amino acids. V was cut by 4 bases and J by 2 bases, with 14 bases left in between.

The V and J genes are TRBV3-1 and TRBJ2-7; TRBD1 matches at 8 bases. CDR3 size: 16 residues. After removal of 1 base from V and 4 bases from J, the junction contained 9 bases not matched to a gene. Germline V CDR1 and CDR2: LGHDT, YNNKEL (reference sequence). The CDR3 is CASSQATGTGRYEQYF. As DNA, the CDR3 is TGTGCCAGCAGCCAAGCAACCGGGACAGGCCGATACGAGCAGTACTTC.

This sequence joins TRBV13 and TRBJ2-7, with 8 positions matching TRBD1. Trimming cost V 5 bases and J 5 bases; bases outside gene matches: 8. This CDR3 region has 14 residues. Germline V gene sequence: CDR1 PRHDT, CDR2 FYEKMQ (reference sequence). The CDR3 protein is CASSPDRGWDEQYF. The DNA of the CDR3 is TGTGCCAGCAGCCCTGACAGGGGCTGGGACGAGCAGTACTTC.

This sequence joins TRBV27 and TRBJ2-1; 7 bases line up with TRBD2. Trimming cost V 6 bases and J 2 bases; bases outside gene matches: 13. The germline CDR1 and CDR2 sequences are MNHEY and SMNVEV (reference sequence). The CDR3 has 17 amino acids. The DNA for the CDR3 is TGTGCCAGCAGAACCTTTACTAGCGCTAGTACCTACAATGAGCAGTTCTTC. The encoded protein is CASRTFTSASTYNEQFF.

This clonotype showed up just once. V is TRBV12-3 or TRBV12-4 and J is TRBJ2-7; TRBD1 agrees at 11 bases. The CDR3 contains 16 residues. The junction had 11 bases not matched to a gene; V was cut back by 5 bases and J by 5 bases. CDR3 region: CASSLQGQGVIDEQYF. The DNA for the CDR3 is TGTGCCAGCAGTCTACAGGGACAGGGGGTTATAGACGAGCAGTACTTC.

V gene TRBV30 combines with J gene TRBJ1-6; D gene unclear. Deletions cut 2 bases from V and 7 bases from J, with 15 bases between. The length of the CDR3 is 15 residues. Germline CDR1 GTSNPN, CDR2 SVGIG (reference sequence). This chain's CDR3 is CAWSPPGGGNSPLHF. The DNA of the CDR3 is TGTGCCTGGAGTCCCCCGGGCGGAGGCAATTCACCCCTCCACTTT.

The rearrangement joins TRBV3-1 to TRBJ1-6; no firm D call. CDR1 LGHDT and CDR2 YNNKEL come from the germline V gene (reference sequence). CDR3 length equals 17 residues. The germline V and J ends were trimmed by 1 base and 0 bases, with 10 bases remaining between them. The CDR3 sequence: CASSQAVESSYNSPLHF. DNA of the CDR3: TGTGCCAGCAGCCAAGCGGTGGAGAGCTCCTATAATTCACCCCTCCACTTT.

The chain recombines TRBV20-1 with TRBJ2-7; 8 bases fit TRBD2. The germline V gene encodes CDR1 DFQATT and CDR2 SNEGSKA (reference sequence). V shed 5 bases and J 3 bases; nucleotides not matched to a gene: 9. This CDR3 contains 14 residues. The CDR3: CSARGGLLVYEQYF. In DNA, the CDR3 is TGCAGTGCTCGGGGGGGCCTCCTTGTCTACGAGCAGTACTTC.

This clonotype was counted ten times or more. Its ends do not fully match the called genes, so a read error is possible. The rearrangement uses TRBV5-1 and TRBJ2-2; D is undetermined. The CDR3 is 13 residues long. The germline V gene encodes CDR1 SGHRS and CDR2 YFSETQ. The CDR3 region has the DNA TGTGCCAGCAGCTTAGGGAACACCGGGGAGCTGTTTTTT. Translation gives CASSLGNTGELFF.

The chain recombines TRBV7-9 with TRBJ1-4, with 7 bases lining up with TRBD1. Germline trimming cut 3 bases from V and 7 bases from J; bases unmatched to any gene: 8. Germline V gives CDR1 SEHNR, CDR2 FQNEAQ (reference sequence). The CDR3 covers 15 residues. The DNA of the CDR3 is TGTGCCAGCAGCTTTGAAGGGGGCAGGCGTGAAAAACTGTTTTTT. Translation gives CASSFEGGRREKLFF.

V gene TRBV12-3 or TRBV12-4 combines with J gene TRBJ2-3; perhaps D is TRBD1 or TRBD2 (5 bases each). V was shortened by 6 bases and J by 5 bases, with 18 bases between the two germline ends. CDR3 length: 15 amino acids. Here the CDR3 DNA reads TGTGCCAGCAGCCTAAGGGACGGGGTGGAAGATACGCAGTATTTT. Protein: CASSLRDGVEDTQYF.

The genes are TRBV10-3 and TRBJ2-7; D gene unclear. The CDR3 has 12 residues. V gave up 5 bases and J gave up 6 bases, with 11 bases separating them. The germline CDR1 and CDR2 sequences are ENHRY and SYGVKD. CDR3 coding DNA: TGTGCCATCAGTTCGGGTCAGAGCGAGCAGTACTTC. It specifies CAISSGQSEQYF.